The 9 T cell receptor beta chains in this list originate from one sample, sequenced in a study of blood T cell repertoires in COVID-19. TCRdb's table, derived via immunoSEQ multiplex PCR, lists solely in-frame clones and lacks some. This table holds about 160,000 clones, more than 90% found once. The sequenced sample was peripheral blood. Source of these receptors: a man in his sixties with active or convalescent COVID-19.

V and J are TRBV28 and TRBJ1-2; 7 bases are shared with TRBD1. Losses at the gene ends were 7 bases for V and 6 bases for J; bases not matched to a gene: 11. The CDR3 is 14 residues long. CDR1 is MDHEN and CDR2 is SYDVKM in the germline V gene. The CDR3 reads CASTPPDRSNGYTF. For the CDR3, the DNA is TGTGCCAGCACCCCACCGGACAGGTCGAATGGCTACACCTTC.

V gene TRBV5-6 combines with J gene TRBJ2-5, with a possible D match to TRBD2 (6 bases). Trimming pared 3 bases from V and 1 base from J, leaving 16 bases between. CDR1 and CDR2 (germline): SGHDT, YYEEEE. This CDR3 region has 16 residues. In DNA, the CDR3 is TGTGCCAGCAGCTACGGTATAGCGGATATCCAAGAGACCCAGTACTTC. It is translated as CASSYGIADIQETQYF.

This clone was picked up one time. The genes are TRBV30 and TRBJ1-3; 8 bases are shared with TRBD1. The CDR3 covers 13 residues. The junction had 1 base not matched to a gene; V was cut back by 4 bases and J by 2 bases. Germline CDR1 reads GTSNPN; CDR2 reads SVGIG (reference sequence). CDR3 bases: TGTGCCTGGAAGACAGGGGCTGGAAACACCATATATTTT. Translated: CAWKTGAGNTIYF.

The chain uses TRBV7-9 and TRBJ2-3; 9 bases align to TRBD2. With V trimmed by 7 bases and J by 0 bases, 2 bases remained unmatched. The CDR3 totals 14 residues. Germline lookup yields CDR1 SEHNR and CDR2 FQNEAQ (reference sequence). In nucleotides, the CDR3 is TGTGCCAGCACCCTAGCGGGAAGCACAGATACGCAGTATTTT. Protein product: CASTLAGSTDTQYF.

CDR3 sequence: CASSLSGANVLTF. DNA for the CDR3: TGTGCCAGCAGTCTATCTGGGGCCAACGTCCTGACTTTC. The chain has TRBV6-5 and TRBJ2-6; no definite D call. The V gene lost 5 bases and the J gene lost 1 base, with 3 bases spanning the gap. Germline V lookup: CDR1 MNHEY, CDR2 SVGAGI. CDR3 length equals 13 residues.

The CDR3 sequence is CASSLDLGTGDEKLFF. In DNA form, the CDR3 reads TGTGCCAGCAGCTTAGATCTCGGGACAGGGGATGAAAAACTGTTTTTT. The V and J genes are TRBV11-2 and TRBJ1-4; TRBD1 aligns across 10 bases. CDR3 length equals 16 residues. Looked up from germline, CDR1 is SGHAT and CDR2 is FQNNGV. V lost 0 bases and J lost 6; bases outside the gene matches: 4.

The gene calls are TRBV2 and TRBJ2-6; possible D gene TRBD2, 6 bases. Per germline, CDR1 SNHLY and CDR2 FYNNEI. The length of the CDR3 is 13 residues. Between the trimmed V and J ends, which lost 8 bases and 1 base, there was a span of 6 bases. CDR3 protein: CASRGSGANVLTF. The CDR3 coding sequence is TGTGCCAGCCGGGGGTCTGGGGCCAACGTCCTGACTTTC. The full variable domain, its missing parts supplied by reference TRBV2 and TRBJ2-6, is EPEVTQTPSHQVTQMGQEVILRCVPISNHLYFYWYRQILGQKVEFLVSFYNNEISEKSEIFDDQFSVERPDGSNFTLKIRSTKLEDSAMYFCASRGSGANVLTFGAGSRLTVL.

The genes are TRBV5-6 and TRBJ2-1; TRBD1 matches at 10 bases. Trimming cost V 4 bases and J 4 bases; bases outside gene matches: 5. This CDR3 spans 15 amino acids. Germline loops: CDR1 SGHDT, CDR2 YYEEEE. CDR3 sequence: CASSVPGQGYNEQFF. The CDR3 DNA reads TGTGCCAGCAGCGTTCCGGGACAGGGGTACAATGAGCAGTTCTTC.

The chain links TRBV6-5 to TRBJ1-1; no reliable D call. The CDR3 has 14 amino acids. Per the germline V gene, CDR1 is MNHEY and CDR2 is SVGAGI. V was shortened by 0 bases and J by 1 base, with 6 bases between the two germline ends. CDR3 residues: CASSYSRSNTEAFF. The CDR3 DNA sequence: TGTGCCAGCAGTTACTCTAGATCGAACACTGAAGCTTTCTTT.